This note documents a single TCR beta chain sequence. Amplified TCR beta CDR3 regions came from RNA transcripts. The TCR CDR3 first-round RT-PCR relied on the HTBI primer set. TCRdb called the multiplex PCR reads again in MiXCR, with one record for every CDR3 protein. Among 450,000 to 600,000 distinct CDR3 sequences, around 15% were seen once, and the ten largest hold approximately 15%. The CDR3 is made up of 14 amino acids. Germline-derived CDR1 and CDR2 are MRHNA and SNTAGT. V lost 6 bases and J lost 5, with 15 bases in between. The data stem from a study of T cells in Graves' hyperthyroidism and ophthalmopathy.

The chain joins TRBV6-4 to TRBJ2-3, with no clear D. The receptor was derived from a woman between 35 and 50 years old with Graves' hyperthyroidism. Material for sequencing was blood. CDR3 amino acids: CASSIRSSRDTQYF. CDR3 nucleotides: TGTGCCAGCAGCATACGGAGCTCTAGAGATACGCAGTATTTT.